Included here is one TCR beta chain sequence, with context. CDR1 and CDR2 (germline): SEHNR, FQNEAQ (reference sequence). The CDR3 runs to 14 residues. With V trimmed by 5 bases and J by 4 bases, 6 bases remained unmatched. This specimen comes from a study of blood T cell repertoires in COVID-19. The repertoire was sequenced with immunoSEQ multiplex PCR; TCRdb's copy has only in-frame clones and lacks some. This table holds some 25,000 clones, nearly 90% found once. The chain uses TRBV7-9 and TRBJ2-3; 7 bases match TRBD2. Input material: peripheral blood. The sequence came from a man aged 65-85 years with acute or convalescent COVID-19. CDR3 DNA: TGTGCCAGCAGCCTCGGACTAGTGGCAGATACGCAGTATTTT. Translated, it gives CASSLGLVADTQYF.